This TCR beta chain was obtained from a study of control samples from healthy donors and cancer patients. Only in-frame clones appear in the TCRdb table, and some are missing; sequencing was by immunoSEQ multiplex PCR. This table holds about 160,000 clones, over 85% found once. This TCR came from a man aged 18 to 29 in good health. Sample: blood.

CDR3 sequence: CASRREGNGYTF. Here the CDR3 DNA reads TGTGCCAGCAGGCGCGAGGGGAATGGCTACACCTTC. The V and J genes are TRBV2 and TRBJ1-2; TRBD1 might be the D (5 bases). V lost 6 bases to trimming and J lost 6 bases, with 11 bases between them. This CDR3 contains 12 residues. Looked up from germline, CDR1 is SNHLY and CDR2 is FYNNEI.